This T cell receptor beta chain was sequenced during a study of human T cells and chemical hapten exposure. About the research overall: Patch tests delivered 0.01% DPC to the upper back and were evaluated at 6 days. The cohort included alopecia areata under or over 50% scalp, totalis and universalis.

Stated time point: patch test 3, about 24 weeks after DPC sensitization. The treatment denotes: therapeutic diphenylcyclopropenone sensitization with weekly scalp DPC. The CDR3 has 15 amino acids. Per the germline V gene, CDR1 is SGHTA and CDR2 is FQGNSA. V lost 3 bases to trimming and J lost 3 bases; unmatched junction nucleotides: 5. Within the library, unique molecular identifiers were attached to each individual cDNA molecule. Via MiXCR, TCRdb re-called the RACE reads, giving one row per CDR3 protein. This table holds tens of thousands of distinct CDR3 sequences, around an eighth found once. The receptor was isolated from a young man with alopecia areata. Some clones in this sample may be carry-over from other donors' samples. The sample here was whole blood, taken in connection with sensitization to the hapten diphenylcyclopropenone (DPC). This chain links TRBV7-2 with TRBJ1-1; TRBD1 aligns across 9 bases. The CDR3 loop is CASSLDRGGYTEAFF. CDR3 sequence (DNA): TGTGCCAGCAGCTTGGACAGGGGTGGGTACACTGAAGCTTTCTTT.